A selection of T cell receptor beta chains follows, all from one sample in a study of molecular identifiers for immune sequencing clone quantification. TCRdb analysed the PCR reads with MiXCR anew, one entry per CDR3 protein. Here the sample spans a few hundred thousand distinct CDR3 sequences, about 26% being singletons. Sequenced: naive CD8+ T cells from blood, with Jurkat cell RNA spiked in. These receptors were taken from a human donor in good health. Some libraries in this study had Jurkat cell RNA spiked in. The CDR3 runs from the conserved cysteine through the conserved F or W. D genes are given only for firm matches. Not every row has a clone size; where given, it reads once, few, many or a size class.

d_call	v_call	j_call	clone_size	cdr3_length	cdr3_nt	cdr3_aa
NA	TRBV27	TRBJ1-5	NA	14	TGTGCCAGCAGTGAAAGGGGGAGTTTTCAGCCCCAGCATTTT	CASSERGSFQPQHF
NA	TRBV5-6	TRBJ1-1	many	17	TGTGCCAGCAGCTTAGGGACGGCTGCCCCAGGACTCACTGAAGCTTTCTTT	CASSLGTAAPGLTEAFF
NA	TRBV5-8	TRBJ2-7	many	15	TGTGCCAGCAGCTTGGCCGGGGGCGGCTCCTACGAGCAGTACTTC	CASSLAGGGSYEQYF
TRBD1	TRBV12-3/TRBV12-4	TRBJ2-3	many	14	TGTGCCAGCAGTCCGACAGGGGGCACAGATACGCAGTATTTT	CASSPTGGTDTQYF
TRBD2	TRBV27	TRBJ2-1	NA	16	TGTGCCAGCATTCTGACTAGCGGGAGCTTAGGGAATGAGCAGTTCTTC	CASILTSGSLGNEQFF
NA	TRBV11-2	TRBJ2-5	NA	16	TGTGCCAGCAGCCCCTACCGGGACAACATGGAGGAGACCCAGTACTTC	CASSPYRDNMEETQYF
NA	TRBV19	TRBJ2-3	NA	14	TGTGCCAGTAGTATTTACTCTGGCACAGATACGCAGTATTTT	CASSIYSGTDTQYF
NA	TRBV13	TRBJ1-5	many	12	TGTGCCAGCAGCTCCTCACTAGGGCCCCAGCATTTT	CASSSSLGPQHF
NA	TRBV9	TRBJ2-3	many	14	TGTGCCAGCACGGAGGGGGTAGGCACAGATACGCAGTATTTT	CASTEGVGTDTQYF
NA	TRBV7-9	TRBJ2-6	many	16	TGTGCCAGCAGCCCGGCAGAAAACTCTGGGGCCAACGTCCTGACTTTC	CASSPAENSGANVLTF
NA	TRBV4-1	TRBJ2-7	few	15	TGCGCCAGCAGCATAGCGGTTGGGAGCTCCTACGAGCAGTACTTC	CASSIAVGSSYEQYF
TRBD2	TRBV5-5	TRBJ2-3	NA	18	TGTGCCAGCAGCTTGTTTCTAGCGGGAGCGGCTAGCACAGATACGCAGTATTTT	CASSLFLAGAASTDTQYF
TRBD1	TRBV29-1	TRBJ1-4	few	14	TGCAGCGTTATGCTCCCGGGACAGGGGATTAAGCTGTTTTTT	CSVMLPGQGIKLFF
NA	TRBV6-1	TRBJ1-1	few	16	TGTGCCAGCAGTGATAATTTCCGGGACTATAGCTCTGAAGCTTTCTTT	CASSDNFRDYSSEAFF
TRBD1	TRBV7-9	TRBJ1-1	many	13	TGTGCCAGCACCCGGACAGGGCTCCCTGAAGCTTTCTTT	CASTRTGLPEAFF
NA	TRBV15	TRBJ2-1	NA	12	TGTGCCACCAGCAGAGTAAACGATGAGCAGTTCTTC	CATSRVNDEQFF
TRBD2	TRBV6-5	TRBJ2-5	many	14	TGTGCCAGCAGTTCGGCTGGGGGGGGAGAGACCCAGTACTTC	CASSSAGGGETQYF
NA	TRBV14	TRBJ1-1	many	16	TGTGCCAGCAGCCAAGGGTATTCGGGGGGACGGACTGAAGCTTTCTTT	CASSQGYSGGRTEAFF
NA	TRBV29-1	TRBJ1-1	few	12	TGCAGCGTTGGTGGGGGGAACACTGAAGCTTTCTTT	CSVGGGNTEAFF
NA	TRBV20-1	TRBJ2-5	many	14	TGCAGTGCTAGAGAACTAGGTGGACAAGAGACCCAGTACTTC	CSARELGGQETQYF
NA	TRBV12-3/TRBV12-4	TRBJ1-3	many	14	TGTGCCAGTCCCTCGCCTCACTCTGGAAACACCATATATTTT	CASPSPHSGNTIYF
NA	TRBV11-1	TRBJ2-3	NA	17	TGTGCCAGCAGACGAGTAGGGTGGGGGGGCTGGACAGATACGCAGTATTTT	CASRRVGWGGWTDTQYF
NA	TRBV5-1	TRBJ2-5	few	17	TGCGCCAGCAGCTCTCAAAGGGGCAGGGCGTACCAAGAGACCCAGTACTTC	CASSSQRGRAYQETQYF
TRBD1	TRBV7-9	TRBJ1-4	NA	17	TGTGCCAGCAGCTTTACTTCGGACAGGGGGCGTTTTGGAAAACTGTTTTTT	CASSFTSDRGRFGKLFF
TRBD2	TRBV6-1	TRBJ2-5	NA	17	TGTGCCAGCAGTGAAGCCTTTCCTAGCGGGATCCAAGAGACCCAGTACTTC	CASSEAFPSGIQETQYF
TRBD1	TRBV5-3	TRBJ2-2	NA	16	TGTGCCAGCAGCCAAGGGACAGTGATGGACACCGGGGAGCTGTTTTTT	CASSQGTVMDTGELFF
TRBD1	TRBV27	TRBJ1-5	many	14	TGTGCCAGCAGTTTGACAGGGGGCGCGCAGCCCCAGCATTTT	CASSLTGGAQPQHF
NA	TRBV25-1	TRBJ2-5	NA	13	TGTGCCAGCAGTGGGGGGAGGCGAGAGACCCGGTACTTC	CASSGGRRETRYF
NA	TRBV18	TRBJ1-1	many	16	TGTGCCAGCTCACCACGGGACGGCGGGAGCCGCACTGAAGCTTTCTTT	CASSPRDGGSRTEAFF
NA	TRBV29-1	TRBJ2-7	few	16	TGCAGCGTTGAAGAACAGACAGGCACAAACACCTACGAGCAGTACTTC	CSVEEQTGTNTYEQYF
NA	TRBV30	TRBJ1-5	NA	14	TGTGCCTGGAGTATGGTTTATAGCAATCAGCCCCAGCATTTT	CAWSMVYSNQPQHF
NA	TRBV7-9	TRBJ2-7	NA	15	TGTGCCAGCAGCATCGATTTAGAGGAACACTACGAGCAGTACTTC	CASSIDLEEHYEQYF
NA	TRBV14	TRBJ1-2	NA	14	TGTGCCAGCAGCCAAGATGGAGATGACTATGGCTACACCTTC	CASSQDGDDYGYTF
NA	TRBV29-1	TRBJ1-1	NA	14	TGCAGCGTAGCGGGACGGGGAGAAAACACTGAAGCTTTCTTT	CSVAGRGENTEAFF
NA	TRBV30	TRBJ2-1	NA	12	TGTGCCTGGAAACAGGGTATAAATGAGCAGTTCTTC	CAWKQGINEQFF
NA	TRBV5-6	TRBJ2-7	NA	15	TGTGCCAGCAGCTTGGGTGGCCGAGTCCTAGGGGAGCAGTACTTC	CASSLGGRVLGEQYF
NA	TRBV7-9	TRBJ2-2	few	12	TGTGCCCCCAAAGATGAAACCGGGGAGCTGTTTTTT	CAPKDETGELFF
TRBD1	TRBV27	TRBJ1-1	NA	18	TGTGCCAGCAGTTTACTTACACCTCAGGGGGCCAGCTCCGATGAAGCTTTCTTT	CASSLLTPQGASSDEAFF
TRBD2	TRBV28	TRBJ2-1	many	17	TGTGCCAGCAGGACCGGGCTAGCGGAGAGCTCCTACAATGGGCAGTTCTTC	CASRTGLAESSYNGQFF
NA	TRBV20-1	TRBJ2-6	NA	18	TGCAGTGCTAGAGAGAGGCAGACCATCGTCTCTGGGGCCAACGTCCTGACTTTC	CSARERQTIVSGANVLTF
TRBD2	TRBV19	TRBJ2-7	many	13	TGTGCCAGTGGTCCGGGACTAGCCTACGAGCAGTACTTC	CASGPGLAYEQYF
NA	TRBV4-3	TRBJ2-1	NA	15	TGCGCCAGCAGCCAAGAGAGGACAGTGAACAATGAGCAGTTCTTC	CASSQERTVNNEQFF
NA	TRBV6-2/TRBV6-3	TRBJ1-1	NA	13	TGTGCCAGCAGTTACTCGTCCGGACTTGAAGCTTTCTTT	CASSYSSGLEAFF
NA	TRBV12-3/TRBV12-4	TRBJ2-3	few	14	TGTGCCAGCAGTTTCGTTCTCGGGTCCCATACGCAGTATTTT	CASSFVLGSHTQYF
NA	TRBV29-1	TRBJ1-2	NA	12	TGCAGCGTTGATGTCGGTTACTATGGCTACACCTTC	CSVDVGYYGYTF
NA	TRBV5-6	TRBJ2-1	many	15	TGTGCCAGCAGCTCCGGCCCAAGCTCCTACAATGAGCAGTTCTTC	CASSSGPSSYNEQFF
NA	TRBV20-1	TRBJ1-3	few	13	TGCAGTGCTAGAACAGTTACTGGAAACACCATATATTTT	CSARTVTGNTIYF
NA	TRBV11-3	TRBJ2-7	NA	14	TGTGCCAGCAGCTTATGGGGATCAGGCGACGAGCAGTACTTC	CASSLWGSGDEQYF
TRBD2	TRBV7-3	TRBJ2-1	NA	14	TGTGCCAGCAGCCCAAGCGGGAAGTACAATGAGCAGTTCTTC	CASSPSGKYNEQFF
TRBD1	TRBV28	TRBJ2-1	few	16	TGTGCCAGCGAGGATAGGGACAGGTACTTTAAGAATGAGCAGTTCTTC	CASEDRDRYFKNEQFF
NA	TRBV13	TRBJ2-3	many	16	TGTGCCAGCAGCCCCGATCGAACGGCTAGCACAGATACGCAGTATTTT	CASSPDRTASTDTQYF
NA	TRBV6-2/TRBV6-3	TRBJ2-3	many	11	TGTGCCAGCACCTTCTCGGATACGCAGTATTTT	CASTFSDTQYF
TRBD2	TRBV20-1	TRBJ2-1	few	9	TGCAGTGGACTAGCTGAGCAGTTCTTC	CSGLAEQFF
NA	TRBV20-1	TRBJ2-7	NA	15	TGCAGTGCTAGAGAAGAGTGGACAAGACACAACGAGCAGTACTTC	CSAREEWTRHNEQYF
TRBD1	TRBV5-5	TRBJ2-7	few	15	TGTGCCAGCAGCTTATGGGTCGGCAGGGGGTATGGGCAGTACTTC	CASSLWVGRGYGQYF
NA	TRBV20-1	TRBJ2-1	NA	11	TGCAGTGCGCCGATCTACAATGAGCAGTTCTTC	CSAPIYNEQFF
NA	TRBV15	TRBJ1-5	NA	13	TGTGCCACCACCACAGCTCGATTTCAGCCCCAGCATTTT	CATTTARFQPQHF